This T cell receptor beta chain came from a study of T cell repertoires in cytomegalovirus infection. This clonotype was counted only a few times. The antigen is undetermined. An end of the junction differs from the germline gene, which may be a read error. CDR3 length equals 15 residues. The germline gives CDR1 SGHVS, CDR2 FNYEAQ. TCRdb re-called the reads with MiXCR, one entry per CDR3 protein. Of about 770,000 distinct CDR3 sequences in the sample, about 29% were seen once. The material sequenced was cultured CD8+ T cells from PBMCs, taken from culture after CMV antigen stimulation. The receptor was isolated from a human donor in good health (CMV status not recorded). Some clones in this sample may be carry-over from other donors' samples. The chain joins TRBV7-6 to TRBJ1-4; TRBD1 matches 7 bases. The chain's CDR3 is CASSSTPQGGAAVVF. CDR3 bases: TGTGCCAGCAGCTCTACCCCCCAGGGGGGGGCCGCCGTAGTTTTT.